This T cell receptor beta chain originates from a study of blood T cell repertoires in COVID-19. Study summary: The United States, Italy and Spain provided the acute and convalescent COVID-19 samples. In each case, the material was cDNA or gDNA derived from T cells, B-cell-depleted T cells, or PBMCs.

Losses at the gene ends were 5 bases for V and 3 bases for J; bases not matched to a gene: 9. This CDR3 is built from 15 residues. The V gene's germline CDR1 is MNHEY and CDR2 SVGAGI. Self-reported history from a screening survey and questionnaire set each donor's cohort. Measured with immunoSEQ multiplex PCR; TCRdb has only the in-frame clones, and not every one. This table has about 200,000 clones, 83% appearing once. This clonotype was obtained from a woman aged 45 to 65 who had been exposed to COVID-19. This chain uses TRBV6-5 with TRBJ2-7, with 8 bases identical to TRBD1. Sequencing was carried out using PBMCs or T cells enriched from blood (not recorded which). Here the CDR3 reads CASSPSDRGRYEQYF. DNA for the CDR3: TGTGCCAGCAGTCCCTCAGACAGGGGCCGCTACGAGCAGTACTTC.